The 28 T cell receptor beta chains presented below share a single source sample, sequenced in a study of blood T cell repertoires in COVID-19. Some clones are missing from TCRdb's copy, which holds only in-frame ones; the method was immunoSEQ multiplex PCR. The profile covers 150,000 to 200,000 clones, with around nine tenths appearing a single time and about 9.3% taken by the ten largest. The sample comprised peripheral blood. The receptor set was obtained from a woman between 65 and 79 years old with COVID-19, enrolled during active disease.

J is TRBJ2-7 and V is TRBV7-6; the match to TRBD2 covers 9 bases. The length of the CDR3 is 16 residues. Germline V lookup: CDR1 SGHVS, CDR2 FNYEAQ. Germline trimming cut 5 bases from V and 2 bases from J; bases unmatched to any gene: 10. The CDR3 sequence is CASSPTVAGAPYEQYF. The CDR3 region has the DNA TGTGCCAGCAGCCCCACGGTAGCGGGGGCCCCCTACGAGCAGTACTTC.

CDR3 region: CASSQEASGGGETQYF. The CDR3 DNA sequence: TGCGCCAGCAGCCAAGAGGCTAGCGGGGGAGGAGAGACCCAGTACTTC. The chain has TRBV4-1 and TRBJ2-5, with 10 bases lining up with TRBD2. The CDR3 loop spans 16 amino acids. J was trimmed by 4 bases and V by 0 bases; bases with no gene match: 5. Germline lookup yields CDR1 MGHRA and CDR2 YSYEKL.

This clone was detected once. The V and J genes are TRBV10-3 and TRBJ1-1, with D possibly being TRBD1 (6 bases). V was pared by 7 bases and J by 7 bases, with 19 bases between. Germline lookup yields CDR1 ENHRY and CDR2 SYGVKD. The CDR3 is 14 residues long. The CDR3 DNA follows: TGTGCCATCAAGGGAACAGGGACCGTTGGTGAAGCTTTCTTT. Translating gives CAIKGTGTVGEAFF.

The chain employs TRBV7-3 and TRBJ2-1; TRBD2 aligns across 11 bases. The CDR3 contains 14 residues. Trimming cost V 7 bases and J 6 bases; bases outside gene matches: 5. Per the germline V gene, CDR1 is SGHTA and CDR2 is FQGTGA. CDR3: CASTLSGGANEQFF. The CDR3, as DNA: TGTGCCAGCACCCTTAGCGGGGGGGCCAATGAGCAGTTCTTC.

This clone was seen just once. The chain is built from TRBV13 and TRBJ2-7; 9 bases map to TRBD1. The CDR3 loop spans 14 amino acids. The germline gives CDR1 PRHDT, CDR2 FYEKMQ (reference sequence). The junction had 2 bases not matched to a gene; V was cut back by 4 bases and J by 1 base. The CDR3 DNA is TGTGCCAGCAGCTCCGACAGGGGGTCCTACGAGCAGTACTTC. It translates to CASSSDRGSYEQYF. The full variable domain, its missing parts supplied by reference TRBV13 and TRBJ2-7, is AAGVIQSPRHLIKEKRETATLKCYPIPRHDTVYWYQQGPGQDPQFLISFYEKMQSDKGSIPDRFSAQQFSDYHSELNMSSLELGDSALYFCASSSDRGSYEQYFGPGTRLTVT.

This clone was observed a handful of times. The chain has TRBV7-2 and TRBJ1-2; D gene uncertain. The CDR3 length is 13 residues. The V gene's germline CDR1 is SGHTA and CDR2 FQGNSA. V was pared by 1 base and J by 2 bases, with 5 bases between. CDR3 amino acids: CASSLGPNYGYTF. The CDR3 region has the DNA TGTGCCAGCAGCTTAGGTCCGAACTATGGCTACACCTTC.

The chain joins TRBV29-1 to TRBJ1-5, with 8 bases identical to TRBD1. There are 15 residues in the CDR3. V lost 4 bases to trimming and J lost 3 bases; unmatched junction nucleotides: 8. Germline CDR1 is SQVTM and CDR2 is ANQGSEA. The CDR3 sequence: CSVGVGQGANQPQHF. The CDR3 nucleotides are TGCAGCGTTGGAGTTGGACAGGGCGCCAATCAGCCCCAGCATTTT.

A single count supports this clone. The rearrangement uses TRBV5-1 and TRBJ1-6; the match to TRBD1 covers 11 bases. The trim removed 1 base at V and 12 bases at J, leaving 6 bases unmatched. The CDR3 extends over 15 amino acids. Germline V gives CDR1 SGHRS, CDR2 YFSETQ. CDR3 in amino acids: CASSLPPGTGGPLHF. The CDR3 nucleotides are TGCGCCAGCAGCTTGCCCCCCGGGACAGGGGGACCCCTCCACTTT.

The chain links TRBV5-1 to TRBJ2-5, with 10 positions matching TRBD2. CDR1 is SGHRS, CDR2 YFSETQ, per germline. Losses at the gene ends were 4 bases for V and 5 bases for J; bases not matched to a gene: 11. This CDR3 contains 16 residues. DNA for the CDR3: TGCGCCAGCAGCCCAGAATCCGGGACTAGCGTTGAGACCCAGTACTTC. As protein: CASSPESGTSVETQYF.

The rearrangement joins TRBV5-1 to TRBJ2-1; 8 positions match TRBD1. Trimming at V came to 7 bases and at J to 6 bases, leaving 6 bases not matched to a gene. Germline CDR1 and CDR2: SGHRS and YFSETQ. This CDR3 spans 13 amino acids. The CDR3: CASARQGLNEQFF. The CDR3, as DNA: TGCGCCAGCGCGAGACAGGGGCTCAATGAGCAGTTCTTC.

The gene calls are TRBV11-3 and TRBJ2-1; 9 bases fit TRBD2. The germline gives CDR1 SGHNT, CDR2 YENEEA. The CDR3 runs to 16 residues. The ends lost 5 bases at V and 6 bases at J; junction bases unmatched: 11. The chain's CDR3 is CASSHHWRGGTNEQFF. The CDR3 DNA sequence: TGTGCCAGCAGCCACCACTGGCGGGGGGGAACCAATGAGCAGTTCTTC.

In this sample, this clone turned up once. This chain connects TRBV7-2 to TRBJ2-3, with 7 bases lining up with TRBD1. The V gene end was trimmed by 3 bases and the J gene end by 0 bases; junction bases not matched to a gene: 3. Germline-derived CDR1 and CDR2 are SGHTA and FQGNSA. CDR3 size: 15 residues. The CDR3 bases are TGTGCCAGCAGCTTGGACAGGTCTAGCACAGATACGCAGTATTTT. As protein: CASSLDRSSTDTQYF.

This chain uses TRBV6-4 with TRBJ2-1; 7 nucleotides match TRBD1. The CDR3 sequence is 17 residues long. V gave up 3 bases and J gave up 0 bases; unmatched junction bases: 8. Per the germline V gene, CDR1 is MRHNA and CDR2 is SNTAGT. CDR3 bases: TGTGCCAGCAGTGAGCGAACAGGGGCCTTCTCCTACAATGAGCAGTTCTTC. It specifies CASSERTGAFSYNEQFF.

The rearrangement uses TRBV2 and TRBJ1-1; D is unresolved. Trimming left V 1 base short and J 0 bases short, with 6 bases between. Looked up from germline, CDR1 is SNHLY and CDR2 is FYNNEI. This CDR3 is 14 amino acids long. DNA of the CDR3: TGTGCCAGCAGTGAAGGGGCACTGAACACTGAAGCTTTCTTT. As protein: CASSEGALNTEAFF.

The rearrangement links TRBV6-5 to TRBJ2-1; D perhaps matches TRBD1 (6 bases). The germline V gene has CDR1 MNHEY and CDR2 SVGAGI. This CDR3 comprises 15 residues. The V end was cut by 7 bases, the J end by 4 bases, with 17 bases between. The CDR3 nucleotides read TGTGCCAGCAAGGAATCAGGGGACAATTACAATGAGCAGTTCTTC. Translated: CASKESGDNYNEQFF.

The chain is built from TRBV15 and TRBJ1-1, with D hard to call. This CDR3 region has 12 residues. Looked up from germline, CDR1 is LNHNV and CDR2 is YYDKDF (reference sequence). V lost 2 bases to trimming and J lost 2 bases, with 3 bases between them. For the CDR3, the DNA is TGTGCCACCAGCAGACAAAACACTGAAGCTTTCTTT. Its translation is CATSRQNTEAFF.

This clone was counted a few times. The rearrangement links TRBV18 to TRBJ1-1, with D tentatively TRBD1 (6 bases). V was trimmed by 3 bases and J by 5 bases, leaving 7 bases between them. Germline V gives CDR1 KGHSH, CDR2 LQKENI. The CDR3 runs 12 residues. The CDR3 nucleotides are TGTGCCAGCTCACCTGGACAGACTGAAGCTTTCTTT. Residues: CASSPGQTEAFF.

The rearrangement uses TRBV7-8 and TRBJ2-5; maybe TRBD1 (5 bases). The CDR3 covers 13 residues. Germline V gene data show CDR1 as SGHVS and CDR2 as FQNEAQ. Trimming removed 5 bases at V and 4 bases at J, with 11 bases between. CDR3 sequence: CASSLQVAETQYF. In DNA form, the CDR3 reads TGTGCCAGCAGCCTACAGGTTGCAGAGACCCAGTACTTC.

The chain is built from TRBV24-1 and TRBJ2-1; 13 bases match TRBD2. Germline V CDR1 and CDR2: KGHDR, SFDVKD. After removal of 3 bases from V and 0 bases from J, the junction contained 1 base not matched to a gene. This CDR3 is built from 17 residues. CDR3 amino acids: CATSDRLAGGSYNEQFF. In DNA, the CDR3 is TGTGCCACCAGTGATCGACTAGCGGGGGGCTCCTACAATGAGCAGTTCTTC.

The chain employs TRBV2 and TRBJ2-3; 13 nucleotides match TRBD2. CDR3 length equals 17 residues. Germline loops: CDR1 SNHLY, CDR2 FYNNEI. Trimming took 7 bases from V and 1 from J; bases not matched to a gene: 8. The CDR3 DNA follows: TGTGCCAGCATTTATGGGGGACTAGCGGGACGCACAGATACGCAGTATTTT. It specifies CASIYGGLAGRTDTQYF.

The sample holds one count of this clone. The rearrangement joins TRBV7-9 to TRBJ1-6; no clear D gene. This CDR3 spans 12 amino acids. Per the germline V gene, CDR1 is SEHNR and CDR2 is FQNEAQ (reference sequence). V was cut by 2 bases and J by 9 bases, with 5 bases left in between. CDR3 sequence reads: CASSLSGSPLHF. The CDR3 DNA reads TGTGCCAGCAGCTTATCAGGTTCACCCCTCCACTTT.

Remarks on this clone: The same CDR3 also results from other DNA sequences found in this sample. The chain carries TRBV11-2 and TRBJ1-1, with unresolved D. The CDR3 runs 13 residues. Germline V gene lookup returns CDR1 SGHAT and CDR2 FQNNGV. Trimming removed 0 bases from V and 1 base from J, with 3 bases in between. Written as DNA, the CDR3 is TGTGCCAGCAGCTTAGAGCGGAACACTGAAGCTTTCTTT. Protein sequence: CASSLERNTEAFF.

The rearrangement joins TRBV18 to TRBJ2-7, with TRBD1 matching 11 bases. CDR1 and CDR2 (germline): KGHSH, LQKENI. Unmatched junction bases numbered 5, after V lost 3 bases and J lost 4 bases. The CDR3 has 15 residues. CDR3 sequence reads: CASSPGTGGSYEQYF. CDR3 coding DNA: TGTGCCAGCTCACCCGGGACAGGGGGTTCGTACGAGCAGTACTTC.

The chain combines TRBV5-1 with TRBJ1-2; TRBD1 is a possible D gene (5 bases). Germline V CDR1 and CDR2: SGHRS, YFSETQ. V was pared by 0 bases and J by 2 bases, with 8 bases between. CDR3 length: 14 amino acids. The CDR3 spells CASSLEGLNYGYTF. The CDR3 DNA sequence: TGCGCCAGCAGCTTGGAGGGGTTGAACTATGGCTACACCTTC.

The chain employs TRBV9 and TRBJ2-5; 9 positions agree with TRBD1. J gave up 4 bases and V 2 bases, and 9 bases lay outside the gene matches. Per germline, CDR1 SGDLS and CDR2 YYNGEE. This CDR3 has 16 amino acids. The chain's CDR3 is CASSVYGTGFRETQYF. The CDR3 DNA reads as TGTGCCAGCAGCGTGTATGGGACAGGGTTCCGAGAGACCCAGTACTTC.

The chain combines TRBV30 with TRBJ1-6; 7 bases fit TRBD1. Germline V gene sequence: CDR1 GTSNPN, CDR2 SVGIG (reference sequence). CDR3 length: 16 residues. V lost 5 bases, J lost 2 bases, and 9 bases stayed unmatched. Written as DNA, the CDR3 is TGTGCCTGGGCCGATCCAGGGACAGCCTATAATTCACCCCTCCACTTT. Amino acids: CAWADPGTAYNSPLHF.

This clone appeared a single time. Written as DNA, the CDR3 is TGTGCCAGCAGCCCTGGGGGGGAGGGCTGGAACGAGCAGTACTTC. Translating it yields CASSPGGEGWNEQYF. V gene TRBV6-6 combines with J gene TRBJ2-7; TRBD2 matches at 7 bases. Germline CDR1 is MNHNY and CDR2 is SVGAGI (reference sequence). This CDR3 is built from 15 residues. The J segment lost 5 bases and the V segment lost 6 bases, leaving 13 bases of the junction unmatched.

The rearrangement joins TRBV7-2 to TRBJ2-1; weak D call: TRBD1 (5 bases). V lost 1 base, J lost 8 bases, and 15 bases lay in between. The CDR3 loop spans 15 amino acids. Germline V CDR1 and CDR2: SGHTA, FQGNSA. The CDR3 here is CASSLGQGYVDEQFF. In nucleotides, the CDR3 is TGTGCCAGCAGCTTAGGTCAGGGCTATGTGGATGAGCAGTTCTTC.